The following is a T cell receptor (beta chain) sequence with its context. The antigen is unknown. This sample is drawn from a study of CD8 T cells in ankylosing spondylitis. One entry per CDR3 protein, called by TCRdb with MiXCR from the 5' RACE reads. Among a few hundred thousand distinct CDR3 sequences, around 22% were seen once, and the ten largest hold less than 20%. Study-wide results and limits: What seemed typical of ankylosing spondylitis blood was a TCR beta motif built from several highly homologous variants. Existing reports had already noted some motif variants in reactive arthritis synovial fluid and blood. Significant enrichment of disease-linked clones was reportedly seen in matched ankylosing spondylitis synovial fluid.

This CDR3 contains 17 residues. The ends were cut back, 0 bases at V and 0 bases at J, with 15 bases in the middle. Germline loops: CDR1 MNHEY, CDR2 SVGAGI. The sample comprised blood, either unsorted or a sorted T cell fraction (not recorded which). This sequence originates from a male donor with ankylosing spondylitis. The chain employs TRBV6-5 and TRBJ2-7, with D possibly TRBD2 on 6 matching bases. This CDR3 reads CASSYSLQAGSSYEQYF. As DNA, the CDR3 is TGTGCCAGCAGTTACTCACTTCAGGCGGGATCCTCCTACGAGCAGTACTTC.